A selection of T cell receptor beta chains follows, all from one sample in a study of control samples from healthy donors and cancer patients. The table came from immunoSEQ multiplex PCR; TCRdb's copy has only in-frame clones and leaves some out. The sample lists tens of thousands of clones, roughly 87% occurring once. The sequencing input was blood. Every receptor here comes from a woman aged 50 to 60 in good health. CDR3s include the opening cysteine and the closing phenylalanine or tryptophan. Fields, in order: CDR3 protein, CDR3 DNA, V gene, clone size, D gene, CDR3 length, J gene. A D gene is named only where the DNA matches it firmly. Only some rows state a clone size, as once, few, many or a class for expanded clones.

CASSPTGSGFTEAFF TGTGCCAGCAGCCCAACAGGGTCGGGGTTCACTGAAGCTTTCTTT TRBV2 . . 15 TRBJ1-1
CASSLSSGSNEQFF TGTGCCAGTAGTCTATCTAGCGGGAGCAATGAGCAGTTCTTC TRBV19 . TRBD2 14 TRBJ2-1
CASSLQGTDTQYF TGTGCCAGCAGCTTACAGGGCACAGATACGCAGTATTTT TRBV7-3 . . 13 TRBJ2-3
CASSSMGPDRGKETQYF TGTGCCAGCAGTTCGATGGGACCGGACAGGGGAAAAGAGACCCAGTACTTC TRBV28 . TRBD1 17 TRBJ2-5
CASSLRRGGEKLFF TGTGCCAGCAGTTTAAGGAGGGGAGGAGAAAAACTGTTTTTT TRBV27 . . 14 TRBJ1-4
CASSPGRGARETQYF TGCGCCAGCAGTCCGGGCCGGGGGGCCAGGGAGACCCAGTACTTC TRBV4-1 . . 15 TRBJ2-5
CASSPRDSYNEQFF TGTGCCAGCTCACCCCGGGACAGCTACAATGAGCAGTTCTTC TRBV18 once TRBD1 14 TRBJ2-1
CSARGETQYF TGCAGTGCTCGCGGGGAGACCCAGTACTTC TRBV20-1 . . 10 TRBJ2-5
CASSHSWQGIYEQYF TGTGCCAGCAGCCATTCTTGGCAGGGAATCTACGAGCAGTACTTC TRBV3-1/TRBV3-2 . . 15 TRBJ2-7
CASRPGTSGSHTGELFF TGTGCCAGCAGACCCGGGACTAGCGGGAGCCACACCGGGGAGCTGTTTTTT TRBV5-4 . TRBD2 17 TRBJ2-2
CASSQEGYRQEGTF TGCGCCAGCAGCCAGGAGGGGTACAGGCAGGAAGGCACCTTC TRBV5-1 . . 14 TRBJ1-2
CASSVTGTVLSGNTIYF TGTGCCAGCAGCGTAACCGGGACAGTGCTCTCTGGAAACACCATATATTTT TRBV9 . TRBD1 17 TRBJ1-3
CASSQVEGTHQPQHF TGCGCCAGCAGCCAAGTTGAGGGGACCCATCAGCCCCAGCATTTT TRBV4-1 . . 15 TRBJ1-5
CASSLNGSNTEAFF TGTGCCAGCAGCTTAAATGGTTCGAACACTGAAGCTTTCTTT TRBV11-2 . . 14 TRBJ1-1
CASRTVLEQYF TGTGCCAGCCGGACAGTTCTCGAGCAGTACTTC TRBV6-5 once . 11 TRBJ2-7
CASSLLGGGNTIYF TGTGCCAGCAGTTTACTGGGTGGGGGAAACACCATATATTTT TRBV28 . . 14 TRBJ1-3
CASSSDRNSEAFF TGTGCCAGCAGTTCGGACAGGAATAGTGAAGCTTTCTTT TRBV12-3/TRBV12-4 once TRBD1 13 TRBJ1-1
CASMQGSLGELFF TGTGCCAGTATGCAGGGTAGCCTCGGGGAGCTGTTTTTT TRBV19 . . 13 TRBJ2-2
CASSQVTGTRGSYEQYF TGCGCCAGCAGCCAGGTCACCGGGACGAGAGGTTCCTACGAGCAGTACTTC TRBV4-1 . . 17 TRBJ2-7
CASSVDSGEWDGYTF TGTGCCAGCAGCGTAGATTCGGGGGAATGGGATGGCTACACCTTC TRBV9 . . 15 TRBJ1-2
CASSGLEGQGRYEQYF TGTGCCAGTAGTGGGCTGGAGGGACAGGGCCGCTACGAGCAGTACTTC TRBV19 . TRBD1 16 TRBJ2-7
CASRSGTETYNSPLHF TGTGCAAGTCGCTCCGGGACGGAAACCTATAATTCACCCCTCCACTTT TRBV12-2 . . 16 TRBJ1-6
CATSRDYGASGTLDNEQFF TGTGCCACCAGCAGAGATTATGGGGCTAGCGGGACACTAGACAATGAGCAGTTCTTC TRBV15 . TRBD2 19 TRBJ2-1
CSSRRSNEQFF TGCAGTTCTAGAAGAAGCAATGAGCAGTTCTTC TRBV29-1 . . 11 TRBJ2-1
CASSMGQGAFEAFF TGTGCCAGTAGTATGGGACAGGGGGCGTTTGAAGCTTTCTTT TRBV19 . TRBD1 14 TRBJ1-1
CASSIDRGSGTSTKQYF TGTGCCAGTAGTATAGATAGGGGGAGCGGGACGTCTACGAAGCAGTACTTC TRBV19 . . 17 TRBJ2-7
CASSFKRESYEQYF TGTGCCAGCAGTTTCAAGCGGGAGAGCTACGAGCAGTACTTC TRBV28 . TRBD2 14 TRBJ2-7
CASSLVSLGGVGGKLFF TGTGCCAGCAGCTTAGTGTCCCTCGGGGGGGTGGGTGGAAAACTGTTTTTT TRBV7-8 . . 17 TRBJ1-4
CASSQDSLSNQPQHF TGTGCCAGCAGCCAAGATTCCCTTAGCAATCAGCCCCAGCATTTT TRBV3-1/TRBV3-2 . . 15 TRBJ1-5
CASSSGDTSYNSPLHF TGCGCCAGCAGCTCCGGGGACACCTCCTATAATTCACCCCTCCACTTT TRBV5-1 . . 16 TRBJ1-6
CASSQGSGSGHEQFF TGTGCCAGCTCCCAAGGAAGCGGGAGTGGCCATGAGCAGTTCTTC TRBV18 once TRBD2 15 TRBJ2-1
CAISGGLVFNEQFF TGTGCCATCAGTGGAGGGTTAGTTTTCAATGAGCAGTTCTTC TRBV10-3 . . 14 TRBJ2-1
CASSQDPKGAFEAFF TGTGCCAGCAGCCAAGATCCGAAGGGGGCGTTTGAAGCTTTCTTT TRBV4-2 few TRBD1 15 TRBJ1-1
CASIQGTGELFF TGTGCCAGCATCCAAGGTACCGGGGAGCTGTTTTTT TRBV6-5 . . 12 TRBJ2-2
CASSLNPLRSGGYTF TGTGCCAGCAGCTTAAACCCGCTGAGGTCGGGCGGCTACACCTTC TRBV7-9 . . 15 TRBJ1-2
CATRDSKGYGYTF TGTGCCACTAGGGACAGCAAGGGATATGGCTACACCTTC TRBV6-6 . TRBD1 13 TRBJ1-2
CSVQGGGNYGYTF TGCAGCGTACAAGGAGGGGGTAACTATGGCTACACCTTC TRBV29-1 . . 13 TRBJ1-2
CASSLGAGTGYWPKNIQYF TGTGCCAGCAGCTTAGGTGCGGGTACGGGCTATTGGCCCAAAAACATTCAGTACTTC TRBV11-2 . . 19 TRBJ2-4
CASTLGGSGANVLTF TGTGCCAGTACGTTGGGCGGCTCTGGGGCCAACGTCCTGACTTTC TRBV19 . . 15 TRBJ2-6
CASSLTRLAESSPYNEQFF TGTGCCAGCAGTTTAACTCGACTAGCGGAAAGTTCCCCCTACAATGAGCAGTTCTTC TRBV27 . TRBD2 19 TRBJ2-1
CASSEVVHLQFF TGTGCCAGCAGTGAGGTGGTCCACCTGCAGTTCTTC TRBV2 . . 12 TRBJ2-1
CASSPPVTASYGYTF TGTGCCAGCAGTCCACCCGTGACAGCGTCCTATGGCTACACCTTC TRBV28 . . 15 TRBJ1-2
CASSLGTVYEQYF TGTGCCAGCAGCTTGGGGACCGTCTACGAGCAGTACTTC TRBV5-6 . . 13 TRBJ2-7
CASSFGGGGKYEQYF TGTGCCAGCAGCTTTGGTGGAGGCGGAAAATACGAGCAGTACTTC TRBV7-9 . . 15 TRBJ2-7
CAWSVSGSPLHF TGTGCCTGGAGTGTTTCGGGATCACCCCTCCACTTT TRBV30 once . 12 TRBJ1-6
CASSLRPTPYNSPLHF TGTGCCAGCAGCTTAAGACCGACACCTTATAATTCACCCCTCCACTTT TRBV7-8 . . 16 TRBJ1-6
CASSSGDEQYF TGTGCCAGCAGTTCCGGGGACGAGCAGTACTTC TRBV6-5 . . 11 TRBJ2-7
CASSAGQGRNEQFF TGTGCCAGTAGTGCGGGACAGGGGAGGAATGAGCAGTTCTTC TRBV19 once TRBD1 14 TRBJ2-1
CASSYDFSNYNEQFF TGTGCCAGCAGCTACGACTTCTCGAACTACAATGAGCAGTTCTTC TRBV7-2 . . 15 TRBJ2-1
CASSLVGTGELFF TGCGCCAGCAGCTTGGTAGGGACCGGGGAGCTGTTTTTT TRBV5-1 . . 13 TRBJ2-2
CASTLGQTDTDTQYF TGTGCCAGCACCCTCGGACAGACCGATACAGATACGCAGTATTTT TRBV28 . . 15 TRBJ2-3
CASSPSPGGQLYGYTF TGCGCCAGCAGCCCATCTCCCGGGGGACAGCTTTATGGCTACACCTTC TRBV5-1 . TRBD1 16 TRBJ1-2
CASSPKGRAGETQYF TGTGCTAGCAGCCCGAAGGGAAGGGCAGGAGAGACCCAGTACTTC TRBV7-7 . . 15 TRBJ2-5
CASSLEGLTSTDTQYF TGTGCCAGCAGCTTAGAGGGGCTTACAAGCACAGATACGCAGTATTTT TRBV13 . . 16 TRBJ2-3
CASSLYVGGPGEQYF TGTGCCAGCAGTTTATATGTGGGAGGGCCTGGCGAGCAGTACTTC TRBV27 . TRBD2 15 TRBJ2-7
CASSFRAGSNYGYTF TGTGCCAGCAGCTTCAGGGCAGGGTCTAACTATGGCTACACCTTC TRBV5-5 . . 15 TRBJ1-2
CASSGEETQYF TGTGCCAGCAGCGGGGAAGAGACCCAGTACTTC TRBV9 once . 11 TRBJ2-5
CASRLALNTGELFF TGTGCCAGCAGACTAGCGCTGAACACCGGGGAGCTGTTTTTT TRBV6-5 once TRBD2 14 TRBJ2-2
CASKRGVNETQYF TGTGCCAGCAAGAGAGGGGTAAACGAGACCCAGTACTTC TRBV12-3/TRBV12-4 . . 13 TRBJ2-5
CASSATGGQLSYEQYF TGTGCCAGCAGCGCGACGGGGGGACAACTCTCCTACGAGCAGTACTTC TRBV5-5 . . 16 TRBJ2-7